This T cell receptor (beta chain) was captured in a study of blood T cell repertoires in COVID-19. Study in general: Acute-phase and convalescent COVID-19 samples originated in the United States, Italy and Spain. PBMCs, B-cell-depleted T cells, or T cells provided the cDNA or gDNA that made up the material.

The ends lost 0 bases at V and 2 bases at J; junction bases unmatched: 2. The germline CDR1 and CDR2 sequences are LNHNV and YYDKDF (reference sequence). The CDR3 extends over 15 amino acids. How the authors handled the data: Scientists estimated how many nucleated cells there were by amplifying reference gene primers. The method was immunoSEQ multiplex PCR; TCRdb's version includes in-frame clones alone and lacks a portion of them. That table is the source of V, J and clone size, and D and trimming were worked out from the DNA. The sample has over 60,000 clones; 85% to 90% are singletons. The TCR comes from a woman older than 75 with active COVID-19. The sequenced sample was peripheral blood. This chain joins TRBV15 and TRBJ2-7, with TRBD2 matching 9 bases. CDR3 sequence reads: CATSRETSGAYEQYF. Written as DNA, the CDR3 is TGTGCCACCAGCAGAGAGACTAGCGGCGCCTACGAGCAGTACTTC.